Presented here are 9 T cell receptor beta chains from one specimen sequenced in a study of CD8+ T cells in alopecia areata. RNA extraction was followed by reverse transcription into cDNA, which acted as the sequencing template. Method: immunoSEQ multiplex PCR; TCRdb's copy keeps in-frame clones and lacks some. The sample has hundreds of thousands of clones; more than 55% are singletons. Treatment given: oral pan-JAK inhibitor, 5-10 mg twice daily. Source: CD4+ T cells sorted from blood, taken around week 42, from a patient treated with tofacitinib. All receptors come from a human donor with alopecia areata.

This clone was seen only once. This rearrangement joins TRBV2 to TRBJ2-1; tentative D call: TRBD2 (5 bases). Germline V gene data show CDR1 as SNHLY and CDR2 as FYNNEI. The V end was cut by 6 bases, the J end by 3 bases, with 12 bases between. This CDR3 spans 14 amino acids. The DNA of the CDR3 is TGTGCCAGCAGCCCCGGACTGGACTACAATGAGCAGTTCTTC. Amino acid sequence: CASSPGLDYNEQFF. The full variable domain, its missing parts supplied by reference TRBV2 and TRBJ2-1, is EPEVTQTPSHQVTQMGQEVILRCVPISNHLYFYWYRQILGQKVEFLVSFYNNEISEKSEIFDDQFSVERPDGSNFTLKIRSTKLEDSAMYFCASSPGLDYNEQFFGPGTRLTVL.

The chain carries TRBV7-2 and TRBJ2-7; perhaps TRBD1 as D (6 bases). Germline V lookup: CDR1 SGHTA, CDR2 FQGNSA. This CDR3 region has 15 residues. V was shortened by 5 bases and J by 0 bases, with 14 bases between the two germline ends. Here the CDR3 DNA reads TGTGCCAGCAGCCGGATGGGGGCGAGCTCCTACGAGCAGTACTTC. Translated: CASSRMGASSYEQYF.

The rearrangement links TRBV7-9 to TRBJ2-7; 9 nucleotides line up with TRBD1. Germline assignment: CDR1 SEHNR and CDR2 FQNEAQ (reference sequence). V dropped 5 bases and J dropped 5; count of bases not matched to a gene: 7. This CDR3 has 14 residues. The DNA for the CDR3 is TGTGCCAGCAGCCGTCCCGGGACAGGGAACGAGCAGTACTTC. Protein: CASSRPGTGNEQYF.

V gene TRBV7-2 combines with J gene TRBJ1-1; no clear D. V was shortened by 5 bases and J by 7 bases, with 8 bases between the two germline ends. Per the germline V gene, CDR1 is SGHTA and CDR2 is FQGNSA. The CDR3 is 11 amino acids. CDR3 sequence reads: CASSDRGEAFF. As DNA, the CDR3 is TGTGCCAGCAGCGACCGGGGTGAAGCTTTCTTT. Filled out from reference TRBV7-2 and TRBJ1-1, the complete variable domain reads GAGVSQSPSNKVTEKGKDVELRCDPISGHTALYWYRQSLGQGLEFLIYFQGNSAPDKSGLPSDRFSAERTGGSVSTLTIQRTQQEDSAVYLCASSDRGEAFFGQGTRLTVV.

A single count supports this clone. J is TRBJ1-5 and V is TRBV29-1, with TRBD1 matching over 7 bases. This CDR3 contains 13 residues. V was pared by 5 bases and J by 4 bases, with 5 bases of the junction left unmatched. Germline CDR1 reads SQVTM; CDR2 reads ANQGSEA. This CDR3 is CSVRRGLNQPQHF. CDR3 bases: TGCAGCGTTCGGAGGGGGCTTAATCAGCCCCAGCATTTT.

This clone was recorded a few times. This CDR3 reads CASSYPPRRTYEQYF. The CDR3 DNA reads TGTGCCAGCAGTTACCCCCCACGCAGAACCTACGAGCAGTACTTC. The chain has TRBV6-6 and TRBJ2-7; D is unresolved. The ends were cut back, 2 bases at V and 2 bases at J, with 13 bases in the middle. The CDR3 has 15 amino acids. Germline V lookup: CDR1 MNHNY, CDR2 SVGAGI (reference sequence).

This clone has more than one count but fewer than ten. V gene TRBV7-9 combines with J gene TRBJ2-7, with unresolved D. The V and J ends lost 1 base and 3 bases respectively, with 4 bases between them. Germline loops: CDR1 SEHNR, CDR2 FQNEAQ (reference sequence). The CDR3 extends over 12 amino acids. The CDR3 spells CASSLDHYEQYF. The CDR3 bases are TGTGCCAGCAGCTTAGACCACTACGAGCAGTACTTC.

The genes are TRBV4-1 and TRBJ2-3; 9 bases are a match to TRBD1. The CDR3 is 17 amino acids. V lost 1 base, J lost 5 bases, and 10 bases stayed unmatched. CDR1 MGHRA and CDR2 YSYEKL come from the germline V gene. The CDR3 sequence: CASSQVGRDREGDTQYF. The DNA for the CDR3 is TGCGCCAGCAGCCAAGTAGGTCGGGACAGGGAGGGAGATACGCAGTATTTT.

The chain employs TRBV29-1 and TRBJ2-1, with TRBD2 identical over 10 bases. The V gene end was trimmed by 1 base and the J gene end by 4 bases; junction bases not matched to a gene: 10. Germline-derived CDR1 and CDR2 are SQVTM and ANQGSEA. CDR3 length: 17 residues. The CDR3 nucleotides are TGCAGCGTTGAAGGGCTAGCGGGGGCCCGAAAGTACAATGAGCAGTTCTTC. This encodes CSVEGLAGARKYNEQFF.